Below, 2 T cell receptor beta chains from the same sample are listed, as sequenced in a study of blood T cell repertoires in COVID-19. Using immunoSEQ multiplex PCR, the repertoire was profiled, and TCRdb retains in-frame clones only, with some absent. The table has fewer than 150,000 clones, 70% to 90% seen once. The specimen sequenced was peripheral blood. The receptors derive from a man aged 45-60 years with acute or convalescent COVID-19.

The rearrangement uses TRBV6-2 or TRBV6-3 and TRBJ1-3; weak D call: TRBD1 (6 bases). CDR1 is MNHEY and CDR2 is SVGEGT in the germline V gene. The length of the CDR3 is 17 residues. V was shortened by 6 bases and J by 3 bases, with 21 bases between the two germline ends. CDR3 sequence reads: CASSLGNGQNRGNTIYF. CDR3 bases: TGTGCCAGCAGCCTGGGGAACGGACAGAACCGTGGAAACACCATATATTTT.

Only a few counts were recorded for this clone. The J gene is TRBJ2-7, the V gene TRBV10-2; D unclear. The CDR3 length is 13 residues. V lost 4 bases to trimming and J lost 4 bases, with 11 bases between them. Germline-derived CDR1 and CDR2 are WSHSY and SAAADI. CDR3: CASSVEPLYEQYF. The CDR3 region has the DNA TGCGCCAGCAGTGTAGAACCCTTGTACGAGCAGTACTTC.